This record concerns one TCR beta chain sequence. Its antigen is currently unknown. CDR1 is LNHNV and CDR2 is YYDKDF in the germline V gene (reference sequence). V lost 1 base to trimming and J lost 0 bases, with 3 bases between them. The CDR3 has 13 residues. This entry belongs to a study of blood T cells in healthy people across ages. Overall study findings and caveats: The long-lived group displayed more naive CD4+ cells, plus higher diversity, than the aged donors did.

Healthy Caucasian individuals from Russia aged roughly 6 to 90 were enrolled as donors. Drawing of peripheral blood yielded 7.5 to 10 milliliters from each donor. Through a sample-barcoded 5' primer and a J-beta primer mix, a second PCR was run for roughly 7 to 12 cycles. Each of the cDNA molecules was tagged by a template-switch adaptor with 12 random nucleotides. From the 5' RACE reads, TCRdb called clonotypes with MiXCR, one entry per CDR3 protein. The sample contains about 780,000 distinct CDR3 sequences, about 47% of which appear only once. The sequence was collected from a man older than 75 in good health. V gene TRBV15 combines with J gene TRBJ1-1; D remains ambiguous. Sequences were obtained from blood. The DNA for the CDR3 is TGTGCCACCAGCAGAGGGCTGAACACTGAAGCTTTCTTT. It yields the protein CATSRGLNTEAFF.